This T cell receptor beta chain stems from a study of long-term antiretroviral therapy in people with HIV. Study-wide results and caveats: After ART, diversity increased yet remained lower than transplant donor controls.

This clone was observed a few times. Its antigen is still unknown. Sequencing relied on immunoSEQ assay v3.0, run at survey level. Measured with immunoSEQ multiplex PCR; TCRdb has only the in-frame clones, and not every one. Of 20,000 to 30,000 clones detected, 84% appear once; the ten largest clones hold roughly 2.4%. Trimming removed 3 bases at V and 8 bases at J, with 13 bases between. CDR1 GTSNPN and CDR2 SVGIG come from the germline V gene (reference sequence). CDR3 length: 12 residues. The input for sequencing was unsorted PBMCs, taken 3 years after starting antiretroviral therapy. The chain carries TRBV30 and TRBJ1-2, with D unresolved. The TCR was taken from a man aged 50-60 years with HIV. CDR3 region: CAWSSGRHGYTF. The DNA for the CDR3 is TGTGCCTGGAGCAGCGGACGGCACGGCTACACCTTC.